A selection of T cell receptor beta chains follows, all from one sample in a study of OX40 agonist ivuxolimab in advanced cancers. TCRdb's copy holds only in-frame clones and misses some; the assay was immunoSEQ multiplex PCR. The data show about 100,000 clones, with 84% seen just once and approximately 5.5% held by the top ten. The material was CD4+ or CD8+ T cells sorted from blood, obtained in a trial of the OX40 agonist ivuxolimab. The receptor source for this set is an adult with an advanced solid tumor such as melanoma, head and neck, liver or kidney cancer. The CDR3 runs from the conserved cysteine through the conserved F or W. The order of the fields is V gene, D gene, J gene, clone size, CDR3 DNA, CDR3 protein. The D gene is left open where the match is weak. Only part of the rows carry a size: once, few, many, or a class if the clone is expanded.

v_gene: TRBV10-3
d_gene: .
j_gene: TRBJ2-3
abundance: once
CDR3nt: TGTGCCATCAGTGAGTTCGAAAACAGCCCTACTTTACGCACAGATACGCAGTATTTT
CDR3aa: CAISEFENSPTLRTDTQYF

v_gene: TRBV7-6
d_gene: TRBD2
j_gene: TRBJ2-1
abundance: .
CDR3nt: TGTGCCAGCAGCTTTTCTGGGGGACTAGCGGGATCGTATGAGCAGTTCTTC
CDR3aa: CASSFSGGLAGSYEQFF

v_gene: TRBV28
d_gene: .
j_gene: TRBJ2-5
abundance: .
CDR3nt: TGTGCCAGCACTGACGGGAAGGAGACCCAGTACTTC
CDR3aa: CASTDGKETQYF

v_gene: TRBV7-7
d_gene: TRBD1
j_gene: TRBJ2-5
abundance: .
CDR3nt: TGTGCCAGCAGCGAGTCCCAGGGGGTAACTGAGACCCAGTACTTC
CDR3aa: CASSESQGVTETQYF

v_gene: TRBV14
d_gene: .
j_gene: TRBJ1-2
abundance: .
CDR3nt: TGTGCCAGCAGCCTTCAGAGACTCGATGGCTACACCTTC
CDR3aa: CASSLQRLDGYTF

v_gene: TRBV11-2
d_gene: .
j_gene: TRBJ2-3
abundance: .
CDR3nt: TGTGCCAGCAGCTTAGACCCCGGGCTACTGGGATCAGATACGCAGTATTTT
CDR3aa: CASSLDPGLLGSDTQYF

v_gene: TRBV5-6
d_gene: .
j_gene: TRBJ1-2
abundance: .
CDR3nt: TGTGCCAGCAGCTTGGCCGGGCGGGGGGCGCTGGGCTACACCTTC
CDR3aa: CASSLAGRGALGYTF

v_gene: TRBV20-1
d_gene: TRBD1
j_gene: TRBJ2-7
abundance: .
CDR3nt: TGCAGTGCTAGAGCCGAGGGACAGGTTTCATTC
CDR3aa: CSARAEGQVSF

v_gene: TRBV7-3
d_gene: TRBD1
j_gene: TRBJ2-7
abundance: once
CDR3nt: TGTGCCAGCACCCTAGGGGGCAGGGGGCTCGACGAGCAGTACTTC
CDR3aa: CASTLGGRGLDEQYF

v_gene: TRBV7-2
d_gene: .
j_gene: TRBJ2-7
abundance: .
CDR3nt: TGTGCCAGCAGCCCGCCGGGCGGGCCCCTCGAGCAGTACTTC
CDR3aa: CASSPPGGPLEQYF

v_gene: TRBV2
d_gene: .
j_gene: TRBJ2-7
abundance: .
CDR3nt: TGTGCCAGCCGGTTAGGGCGCTACGAGCAGTACTTC
CDR3aa: CASRLGRYEQYF

v_gene: TRBV7-2
d_gene: .
j_gene: TRBJ2-7
abundance: .
CDR3nt: TGTGCCAGCAGCTTAGAACACTCAACCTACGAGCAGTACTTC
CDR3aa: CASSLEHSTYEQYF

v_gene: TRBV11-3
d_gene: TRBD2
j_gene: TRBJ2-3
abundance: .
CDR3nt: TGTGCCAGCAGCTCTAGGACTAGCGGGAGGGTCACAGATACGCAGTATTTT
CDR3aa: CASSSRTSGRVTDTQYF

v_gene: TRBV7-9
d_gene: .
j_gene: TRBJ2-3
abundance: few
CDR3nt: TGTGCCAGCAGCTTAGAGGGGGGCGGCACAGATACGCAGTATTTT
CDR3aa: CASSLEGGGTDTQYF

v_gene: TRBV5-1
d_gene: .
j_gene: TRBJ2-3
abundance: .
CDR3nt: TGCGCCAGCAGCTTGACAGATACGCAGTATTTT
CDR3aa: CASSLTDTQYF

v_gene: TRBV6-6
d_gene: TRBD1
j_gene: TRBJ1-4
abundance: .
CDR3nt: TGTGCCAGCACCTCCTCGGACAGGCGTAGTGAAAAACTGTTTTTT
CDR3aa: CASTSSDRRSEKLFF

v_gene: TRBV5-6
d_gene: .
j_gene: TRBJ2-7
abundance: .
CDR3nt: TGTGCCAGCAGCTTGGGGGACGGCCACCGGGAGCAGTACTTC
CDR3aa: CASSLGDGHREQYF

v_gene: TRBV30
d_gene: .
j_gene: TRBJ2-7
abundance: .
CDR3nt: TGTGCCTGGAGGTATGGCCTTGTGGGCGAGCAGTACTTC
CDR3aa: CAWRYGLVGEQYF

v_gene: TRBV15
d_gene: TRBD1
j_gene: TRBJ2-4
abundance: .
CDR3nt: TGTGCCACCAGCAGAGATAGTGGACAGGGAGCCAAAAACATTCAGTACTTC
CDR3aa: CATSRDSGQGAKNIQYF

v_gene: TRBV5-1
d_gene: .
j_gene: TRBJ2-5
abundance: .
CDR3nt: TGCGCCAGCAGCTTGGCCTTGGCGGTTGGAGAGACCCAGTACTTC
CDR3aa: CASSLALAVGETQYF

v_gene: TRBV25-1
d_gene: .
j_gene: TRBJ1-2
abundance: .
CDR3nt: TGTGCCAGCTCCCCGGGGGTAGCTGGCTACACCTTC
CDR3aa: CASSPGVAGYTF

v_gene: TRBV10-3
d_gene: .
j_gene: TRBJ2-5
abundance: .
CDR3nt: TGTGCCATCAGTGAGACCGCAGAGACCCAGTACTTC
CDR3aa: CAISETAETQYF

v_gene: TRBV5-8
d_gene: .
j_gene: TRBJ1-2
abundance: .
CDR3nt: TGTGCCAGCAGCTGGGCTTGGAACTATGGCTACACCTTC
CDR3aa: CASSWAWNYGYTF

v_gene: TRBV7-2
d_gene: .
j_gene: TRBJ2-2
abundance: .
CDR3nt: TGTGCCAGCAGCTTAGCGACAGTCACCGGGGAGCTGTTTTTT
CDR3aa: CASSLATVTGELFF

v_gene: TRBV7-8
d_gene: .
j_gene: TRBJ1-3
abundance: few
CDR3nt: TGTGCCAGCAGCTTAGCTTCAAAGGGGAAAGGAAACACCATATATTTT
CDR3aa: CASSLASKGKGNTIYF

v_gene: TRBV12-5
d_gene: TRBD1
j_gene: TRBJ1-1
abundance: few
CDR3nt: TGTGCTAGTGGTTTGGTTGGACAGGTGTACAAAGCTTTCTTT
CDR3aa: CASGLVGQVYKAFF

v_gene: TRBV18
d_gene: .
j_gene: TRBJ1-1
abundance: .
CDR3nt: TGTGCCAGCTCCAATCCCAGGGTGAACACTGAAGCTTTCTTT
CDR3aa: CASSNPRVNTEAFF

v_gene: TRBV5-6
d_gene: TRBD1
j_gene: TRBJ2-5
abundance: .
CDR3nt: TGTGCCAGCAGCTTGGAGGGACAGCAAGAGACCCAGTACTTC
CDR3aa: CASSLEGQQETQYF

v_gene: TRBV6-5
d_gene: TRBD2
j_gene: TRBJ2-5
abundance: once
CDR3nt: TGTGCCAGCAGTTACGGCGGGAGTTCCAAGACCCAGTACTTC
CDR3aa: CASSYGGSSKTQYF

v_gene: TRBV5-8
d_gene: .
j_gene: TRBJ1-2
abundance: once
CDR3nt: TGTGCCAGCAGCTTGGTCGGCAGCCAAAACTATGGCTACACCTTC
CDR3aa: CASSLVGSQNYGYTF

v_gene: TRBV7-2
d_gene: .
j_gene: TRBJ1-6
abundance: .
CDR3nt: TGTGCCAGCAGCTTAGGCGTATCGGGGGCAAGGAATTCACCCCTCCACTTT
CDR3aa: CASSLGVSGARNSPLHF

v_gene: TRBV7-8
d_gene: .
j_gene: TRBJ2-7
abundance: .
CDR3nt: TGTGCCAGCAGCTTAGTGGAAGTCTCGAGCCACGAGCAGTACTTC
CDR3aa: CASSLVEVSSHEQYF

v_gene: TRBV5-8
d_gene: TRBD2
j_gene: TRBJ2-2
abundance: .
CDR3nt: TGTGCCAGCAGCCCGGGACTAGCGAGCCGGAACACCGGGGAGCTGTTTTTT
CDR3aa: CASSPGLASRNTGELFF

v_gene: TRBV27
d_gene: TRBD1
j_gene: TRBJ1-1
abundance: .
CDR3nt: TGTGCCAGCCGAAGGGGGACAGGGGGCAGGGGCACTGAAGCTTTCTTT
CDR3aa: CASRRGTGGRGTEAFF

v_gene: TRBV7-9
d_gene: TRBD2
j_gene: TRBJ2-1
abundance: .
CDR3nt: TGTGCCAGCAGCCTGGGGGGGAAACAGTTCTTC
CDR3aa: CASSLGGKQFF

v_gene: TRBV18
d_gene: .
j_gene: TRBJ2-2
abundance: .
CDR3nt: TGTGCCAGCTCACCACAGGGGGCCGGGGAGCTGTTTTTT
CDR3aa: CASSPQGAGELFF

v_gene: TRBV4-1
d_gene: .
j_gene: TRBJ2-3
abundance: .
CDR3nt: TGCGCCAGCAGCCAAATCGGGCTGGGGACAGATACGCAGTATTTT
CDR3aa: CASSQIGLGTDTQYF

v_gene: TRBV14
d_gene: TRBD1
j_gene: TRBJ1-2
abundance: .
CDR3nt: TGTGCCAGCAGCCAAGCAGGGGGGTACTATGGCTACACCTTC
CDR3aa: CASSQAGGYYGYTF

v_gene: TRBV7-2
d_gene: .
j_gene: TRBJ1-5
abundance: .
CDR3nt: TGTGCCAGCACCCGGGAGGGGTCGGAGCCCCAGCATTTT
CDR3aa: CASTREGSEPQHF

v_gene: TRBV4-3
d_gene: .
j_gene: TRBJ1-1
abundance: .
CDR3nt: TGCGCCAGCAAGTCTGGTGGGGGTCTAACTGAAGCTTTCTTT
CDR3aa: CASKSGGGLTEAFF

v_gene: TRBV19
d_gene: .
j_gene: TRBJ1-1
abundance: .
CDR3nt: TGTGCCAGTAGTTCCCATTTTGGCTCTGAAGCTTTCTTT
CDR3aa: CASSSHFGSEAFF

v_gene: TRBV6-6
d_gene: .
j_gene: TRBJ2-7
abundance: .
CDR3nt: TGTGCCAGCAAAAGAGACTTCGGATCCTACGAGCAGTACTTC
CDR3aa: CASKRDFGSYEQYF

v_gene: TRBV6-5
d_gene: .
j_gene: TRBJ1-2
abundance: .
CDR3nt: TGTGCCAGCAGTTCCAGGGAGGGCTACACCTTC
CDR3aa: CASSSREGYTF

v_gene: TRBV19
d_gene: TRBD1
j_gene: TRBJ1-3
abundance: .
CDR3nt: TGTGCCAGTAGCAGACAGGGATCGAAAGGAAACACCATATATTTT
CDR3aa: CASSRQGSKGNTIYF

v_gene: TRBV21-1
d_gene: .
j_gene: TRBJ1-2
abundance: .
CDR3nt: TGTGCCAGCAGCGCTCCGGGACAGAGTTTACAAAAGAGAGATGGCTACACCTTC
CDR3aa: CASSAPGQSLQKRDGYTF